This T cell receptor beta chain stems from a study of T cells in Graves' hyperthyroidism and ophthalmopathy. Study at large: Prior to any treatment, at the point of initial diagnosis, peripheral blood was collected.

This clonotype was observed a handful of times. Graves' hyperthyroidism was deemed stable given no ophthalmopathy progression within 18 months. Patients with uncontrolled infections, other autoimmune diseases, pregnancy or lactation were excluded. Researchers amplified the TCR beta CDR3 regions from RNA transcripts. The HTBI set primed first-round TCR CDR3 RT-PCR. From the multiplex PCR reads, TCRdb called clonotypes with MiXCR, one entry per CDR3 protein. The sample records about 620,000 distinct CDR3 sequences, roughly 16% being singletons. Germline V gives CDR1 LNHDA, CDR2 SQIVND (reference sequence). The CDR3 consists of 19 residues. V lost 11 bases, J lost 3 bases, and 21 bases stayed unmatched.

This sequence was found in a woman younger than 45 with Graves' hyperthyroidism. The chain carries TRBV19 and TRBJ1-6, with 8 positions matching TRBD1. Sequenced input: blood. As DNA, the CDR3 is TGTGCCGGCCAGAATTGGGGACAGGCAACAAAAGACTATAATTCACCCCTCCACTTT. Translated, it gives CAGQNWGQATKDYNSPLHF.